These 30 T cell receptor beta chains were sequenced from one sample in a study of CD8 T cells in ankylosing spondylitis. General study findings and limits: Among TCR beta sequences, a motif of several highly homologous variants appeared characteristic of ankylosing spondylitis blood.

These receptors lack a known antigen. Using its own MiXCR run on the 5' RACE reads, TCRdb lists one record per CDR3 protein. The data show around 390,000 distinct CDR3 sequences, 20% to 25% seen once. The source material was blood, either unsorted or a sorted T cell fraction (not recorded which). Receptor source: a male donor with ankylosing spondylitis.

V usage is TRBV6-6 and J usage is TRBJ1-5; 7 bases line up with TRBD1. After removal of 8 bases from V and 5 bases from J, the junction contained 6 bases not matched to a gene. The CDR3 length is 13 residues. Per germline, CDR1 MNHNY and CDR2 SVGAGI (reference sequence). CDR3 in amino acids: CASSQGNYQPQHF. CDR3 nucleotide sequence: TGTGCCAGCTCACAGGGGAACTATCAGCCCCAGCATTTT.

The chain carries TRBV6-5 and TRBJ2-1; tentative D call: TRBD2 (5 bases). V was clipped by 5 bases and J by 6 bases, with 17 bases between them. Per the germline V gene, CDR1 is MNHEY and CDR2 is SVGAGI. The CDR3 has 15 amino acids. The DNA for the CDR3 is TGTGCCAGCAGTAACGGCGGAAATCGGGGCAATGAGCAGTTCTTC. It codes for CASSNGGNRGNEQFF.

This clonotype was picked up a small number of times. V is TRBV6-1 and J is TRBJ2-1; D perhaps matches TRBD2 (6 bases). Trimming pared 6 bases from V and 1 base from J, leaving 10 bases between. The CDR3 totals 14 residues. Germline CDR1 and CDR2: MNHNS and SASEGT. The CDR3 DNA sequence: TGTGCCAGCAGCGCGGCGGGATCCTACAATGAGCAGTTCTTC. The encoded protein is CASSAAGSYNEQFF.

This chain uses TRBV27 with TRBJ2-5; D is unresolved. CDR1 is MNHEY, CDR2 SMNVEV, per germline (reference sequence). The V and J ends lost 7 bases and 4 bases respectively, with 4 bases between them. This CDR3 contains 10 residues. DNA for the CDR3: TGTGCCAGCATCCTAGAGACCCAGTACTTC. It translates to CASILETQYF.

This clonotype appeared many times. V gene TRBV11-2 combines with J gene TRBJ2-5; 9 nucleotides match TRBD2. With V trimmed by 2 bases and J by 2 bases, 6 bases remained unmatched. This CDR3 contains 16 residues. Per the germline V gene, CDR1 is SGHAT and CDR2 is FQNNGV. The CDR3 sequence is CASSLSSGAGQETQYF. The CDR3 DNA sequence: TGTGCCAGCAGCTTATCTAGCGGGGCGGGGCAAGAGACCCAGTACTTC.

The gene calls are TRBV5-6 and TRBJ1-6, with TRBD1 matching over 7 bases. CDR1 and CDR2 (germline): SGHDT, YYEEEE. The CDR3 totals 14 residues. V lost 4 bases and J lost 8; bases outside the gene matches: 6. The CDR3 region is CASSPTGFYSPLHF. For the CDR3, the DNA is TGTGCCAGCAGCCCGACAGGGTTCTATTCACCCCTCCACTTT.

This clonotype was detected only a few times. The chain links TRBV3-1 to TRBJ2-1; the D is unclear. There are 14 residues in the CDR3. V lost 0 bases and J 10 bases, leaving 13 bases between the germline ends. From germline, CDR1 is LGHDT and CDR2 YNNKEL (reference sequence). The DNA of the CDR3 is TGTGCCAGCAGCCAAGATTACTCGGAGTTGGAGCAGTTCTTC. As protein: CASSQDYSELEQFF.

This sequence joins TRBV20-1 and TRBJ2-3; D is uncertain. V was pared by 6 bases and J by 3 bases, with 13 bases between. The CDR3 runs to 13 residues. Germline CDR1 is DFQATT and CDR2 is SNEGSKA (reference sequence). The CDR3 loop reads CSAPTAGTDTQYF. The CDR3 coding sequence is TGCAGTGCGCCTACAGCTGGGACAGATACGCAGTATTTT.

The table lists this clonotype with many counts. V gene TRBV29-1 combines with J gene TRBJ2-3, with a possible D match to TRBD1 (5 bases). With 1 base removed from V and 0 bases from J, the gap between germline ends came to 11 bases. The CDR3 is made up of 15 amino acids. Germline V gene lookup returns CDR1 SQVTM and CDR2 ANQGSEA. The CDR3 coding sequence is TGCAGCGTTGAAGGAATTCAGGGTAGCACAGATACGCAGTATTTT. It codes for CSVEGIQGSTDTQYF.

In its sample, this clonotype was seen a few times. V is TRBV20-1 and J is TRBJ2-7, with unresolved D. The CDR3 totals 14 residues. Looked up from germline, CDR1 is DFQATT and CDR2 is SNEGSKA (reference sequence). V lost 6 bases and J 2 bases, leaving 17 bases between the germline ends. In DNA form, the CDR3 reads TGCAGTGCCCCCTCTGCAGAAAGTCCCTACGAGCAGTACTTC. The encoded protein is CSAPSAESPYEQYF.

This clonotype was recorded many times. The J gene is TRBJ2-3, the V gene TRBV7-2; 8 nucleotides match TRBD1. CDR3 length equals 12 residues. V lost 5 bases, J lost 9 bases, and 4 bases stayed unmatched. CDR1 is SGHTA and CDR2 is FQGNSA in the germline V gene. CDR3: CASSHGQGTQYF. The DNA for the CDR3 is TGTGCCAGCAGCCATGGACAGGGAACGCAGTATTTT.

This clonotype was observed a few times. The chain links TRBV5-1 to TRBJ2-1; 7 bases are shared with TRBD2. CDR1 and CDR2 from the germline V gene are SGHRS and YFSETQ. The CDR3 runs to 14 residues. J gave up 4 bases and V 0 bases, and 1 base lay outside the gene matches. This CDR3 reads CASSLELAYNEQFF. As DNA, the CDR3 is TGCGCCAGCAGCTTGGAACTAGCGTACAATGAGCAGTTCTTC.

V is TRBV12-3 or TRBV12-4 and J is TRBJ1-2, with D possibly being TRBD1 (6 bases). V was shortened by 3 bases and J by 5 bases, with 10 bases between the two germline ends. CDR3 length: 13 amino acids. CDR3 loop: CASSFDRPYGYTF. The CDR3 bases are TGTGCCAGCAGTTTCGACAGGCCATATGGCTACACCTTC.

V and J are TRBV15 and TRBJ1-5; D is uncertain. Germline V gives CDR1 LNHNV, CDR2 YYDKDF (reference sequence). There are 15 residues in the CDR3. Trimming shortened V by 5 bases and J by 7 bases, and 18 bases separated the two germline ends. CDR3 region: CATSRPVRLMQPQHF. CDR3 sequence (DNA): TGTGCCACCAGCCGCCCCGTCAGGCTAATGCAGCCCCAGCATTTT.

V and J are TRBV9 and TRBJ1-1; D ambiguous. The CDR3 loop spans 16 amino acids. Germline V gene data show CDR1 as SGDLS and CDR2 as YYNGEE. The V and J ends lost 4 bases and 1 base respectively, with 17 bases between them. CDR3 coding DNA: TGTGCCAGCAGCCCAGCCCGATATGGCGGGAACACTGAAGCTTTCTTT. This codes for CASSPARYGGNTEAFF.

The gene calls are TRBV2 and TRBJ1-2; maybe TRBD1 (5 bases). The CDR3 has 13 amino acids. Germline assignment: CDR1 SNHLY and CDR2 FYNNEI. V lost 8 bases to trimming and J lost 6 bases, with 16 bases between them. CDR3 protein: CASRRAWGNGYTF. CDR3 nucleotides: TGTGCCAGCCGCAGAGCTTGGGGGAATGGCTACACCTTC.

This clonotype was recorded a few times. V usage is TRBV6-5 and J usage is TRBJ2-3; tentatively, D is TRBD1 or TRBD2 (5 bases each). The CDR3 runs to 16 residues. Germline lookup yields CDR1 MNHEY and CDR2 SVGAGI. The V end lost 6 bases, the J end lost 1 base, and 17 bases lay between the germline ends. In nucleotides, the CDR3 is TGTGCCAGCAGCTACGACGGGACGCAGCGCACAGATACGCAGTATTTT. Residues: CASSYDGTQRTDTQYF.

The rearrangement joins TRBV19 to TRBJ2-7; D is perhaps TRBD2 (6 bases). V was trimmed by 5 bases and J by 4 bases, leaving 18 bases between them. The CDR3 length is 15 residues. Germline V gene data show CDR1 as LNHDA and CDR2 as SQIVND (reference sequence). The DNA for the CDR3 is TGTGCCAGTAGTCGGGACTCTAGTATCCCGTACGAGCAGTACTTC. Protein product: CASSRDSSIPYEQYF. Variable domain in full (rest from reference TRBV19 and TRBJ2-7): DGGITQSPKYLFRKEGQNVTLSCEQNLNHDAMYWYRQDPGQGLRLIYYSQIVNDFQKGDIAEGYSVSREKKESFPLTVTSAQKNPTAFYLCASSRDSSIPYEQYFGPGTRLTVT.

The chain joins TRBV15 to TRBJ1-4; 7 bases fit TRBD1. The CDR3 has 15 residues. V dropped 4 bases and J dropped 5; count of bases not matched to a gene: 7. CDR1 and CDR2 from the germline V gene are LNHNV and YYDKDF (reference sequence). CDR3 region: CATSTVQGTNEKLFF. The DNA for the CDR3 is TGTGCCACCAGCACGGTACAGGGGACGAATGAAAAACTGTTTTTT.

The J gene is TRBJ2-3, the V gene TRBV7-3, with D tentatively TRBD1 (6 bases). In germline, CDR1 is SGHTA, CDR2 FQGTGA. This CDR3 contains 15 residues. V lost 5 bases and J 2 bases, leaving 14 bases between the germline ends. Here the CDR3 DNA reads TGTGCCAGCAGCCGGAGCAGGGGAAACACAGATACGCAGTATTTT. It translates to CASSRSRGNTDTQYF.

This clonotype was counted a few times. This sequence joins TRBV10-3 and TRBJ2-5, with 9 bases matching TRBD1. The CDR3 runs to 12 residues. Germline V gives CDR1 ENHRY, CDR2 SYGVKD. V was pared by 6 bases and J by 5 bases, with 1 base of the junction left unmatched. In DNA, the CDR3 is TGTGCCATCAGCGACAGGGGGGAGACCCAGTACTTC. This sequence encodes CAISDRGETQYF.

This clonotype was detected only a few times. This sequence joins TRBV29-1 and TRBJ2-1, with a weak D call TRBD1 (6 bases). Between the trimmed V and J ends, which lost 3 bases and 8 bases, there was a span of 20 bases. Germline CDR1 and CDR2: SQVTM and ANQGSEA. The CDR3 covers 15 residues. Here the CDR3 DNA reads TGCAGCGTTGATGTTGGGGGCTCAGGGCGGGATGAGCAGTTCTTC. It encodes CSVDVGGSGRDEQFF.

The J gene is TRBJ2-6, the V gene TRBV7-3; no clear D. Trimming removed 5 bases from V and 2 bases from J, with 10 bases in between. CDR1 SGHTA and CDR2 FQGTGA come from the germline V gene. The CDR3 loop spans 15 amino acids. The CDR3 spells CASSPTLAGANVLTF. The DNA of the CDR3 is TGTGCCAGCAGCCCAACATTGGCTGGGGCCAACGTCCTGACTTTC. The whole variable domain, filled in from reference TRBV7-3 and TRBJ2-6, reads GAGVSQTPSNKVTEKGKYVELRCDPISGHTALYWYRQSLGQGPEFLIYFQGTGAADDSGLPNDRFFAVRPEGSVSTLKIQRTERGDSAVYLCASSPTLAGANVLTFGAGSRLTVL.

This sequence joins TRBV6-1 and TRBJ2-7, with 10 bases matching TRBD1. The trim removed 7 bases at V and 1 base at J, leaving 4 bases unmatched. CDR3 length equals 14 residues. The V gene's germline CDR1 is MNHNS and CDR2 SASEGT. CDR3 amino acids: CASNRGQGSYEQYF. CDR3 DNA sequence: TGTGCCAGCAACAGGGGACAGGGGTCCTACGAGCAGTACTTC.

The chain's CDR3 is CSATKTGGGRYGYTF. The CDR3 DNA reads as TGCAGTGCTACCAAGACAGGGGGGGGGAGGTATGGCTACACCTTC. This chain uses TRBV20-1 with TRBJ1-2; 9 positions match TRBD1. The V gene end was trimmed by 4 bases and the J gene end by 5 bases; junction bases not matched to a gene: 11. The CDR3 spans 15 residues. The germline gives CDR1 DFQATT, CDR2 SNEGSKA (reference sequence).

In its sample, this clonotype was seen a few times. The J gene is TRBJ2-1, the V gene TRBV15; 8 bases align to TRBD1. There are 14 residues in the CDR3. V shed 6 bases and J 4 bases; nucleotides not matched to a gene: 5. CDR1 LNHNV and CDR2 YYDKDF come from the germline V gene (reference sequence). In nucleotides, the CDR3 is TGTGCCACCAGGGGGACAGGTTTTTACAATGAGCAGTTCTTC. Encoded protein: CATRGTGFYNEQFF.

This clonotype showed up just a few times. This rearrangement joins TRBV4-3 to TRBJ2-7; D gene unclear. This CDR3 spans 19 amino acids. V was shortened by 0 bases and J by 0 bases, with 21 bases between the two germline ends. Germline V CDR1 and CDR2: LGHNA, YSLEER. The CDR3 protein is CASSQDPPFWAVDSYEQYF. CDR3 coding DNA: TGCGCCAGCAGCCAAGATCCCCCCTTTTGGGCAGTCGACTCCTACGAGCAGTACTTC.

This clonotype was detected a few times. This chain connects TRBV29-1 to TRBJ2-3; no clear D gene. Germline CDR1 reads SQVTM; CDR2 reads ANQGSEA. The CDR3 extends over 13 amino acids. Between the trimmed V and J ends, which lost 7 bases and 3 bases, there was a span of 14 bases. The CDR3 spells CSAARGSTDTQYF. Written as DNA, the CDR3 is TGCAGCGCCGCCCGAGGCAGTACAGATACGCAGTATTTT.

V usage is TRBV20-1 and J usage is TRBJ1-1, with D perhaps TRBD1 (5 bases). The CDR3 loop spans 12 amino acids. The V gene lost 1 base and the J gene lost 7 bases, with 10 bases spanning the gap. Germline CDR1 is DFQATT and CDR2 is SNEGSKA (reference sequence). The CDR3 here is CSARADRGEAFF. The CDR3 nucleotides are TGCAGTGCTAGAGCTGATAGGGGTGAAGCTTTCTTT.

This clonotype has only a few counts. CDR3 nucleotides: TGTGCCAGCAGCTTAGGACTAGGTCGGGAGACCCAGTACTTC. Encoded protein: CASSLGLGRETQYF. V usage is TRBV11-2 and J usage is TRBJ2-5, with a weak D call TRBD2 (6 bases). The CDR3 has 14 amino acids. Germline V lookup: CDR1 SGHAT, CDR2 FQNNGV. Trimming removed 1 base from V and 5 bases from J, with 11 bases in between. The whole variable domain, remainder taken from reference TRBV11-2 and TRBJ2-5, is EAGVAQSPRYKIIEKRQSVAFWCNPISGHATLYWYQQILGQGPKLLIQFQNNGVVDDSQLPKDRFSAERLKGVDSTLKIQPAKLEDSAVYLCASSLGLGRETQYFGPGTRLLVL.